Listed here are 21 T cell receptor beta chains from one sample, sequenced in a study of T-cell memory formation after mild COVID-19. TCRdb called the 5' RACE reads again in MiXCR, with one record for every CDR3 protein. The sample yields 550,000 to 600,000 distinct CDR3 sequences, roughly 22% seen once. Sequencing was done on a sample of PBMCs or a T cell subset sorted from them (not recorded which). Receptors were obtained from an adult woman who had mild COVID-19 (a few samples of this study predate the infection). Cell type and time point are not known.

The rearrangement uses TRBV4-1 and TRBJ2-7; 8 bases are a match to TRBD1. Germline CDR1 MGHRA, CDR2 YSYEKL. This CDR3 contains 15 residues. Trimming removed 1 base from V and 2 bases from J; junction bases left unmatched: 4. The CDR3 DNA reads as TGCGCCAGCAGCCAAGGACAGGGGCCAGCCTACGAGCAGTACTTC. It codes for CASSQGQGPAYEQYF.

The chain carries TRBV18 and TRBJ2-1, with TRBD1 as a possible D gene (5 bases). CDR3 length: 14 residues. Germline values: CDR1 KGHSH, CDR2 LQKENI. Trimming pared 3 bases from V and 4 bases from J, leaving 10 bases between. CDR3 sequence: CASSPDKAYNEQFF. The CDR3 nucleotides are TGTGCCAGCTCACCGGACAAAGCGTACAATGAGCAGTTCTTC.

This chain links TRBV21-1 with TRBJ2-3; TRBD1 is the table's D call, not checked against the DNA. TRBV21-1 is marked as a pseudogene. The CDR3 has 17 amino acids. This CDR3 is CASSKDSQGGAQDTQYF. The CDR3 DNA reads TGTGCCAGCAGCAAAGATTCTCAAGGGGGGGCTCAAGATACGCAGTATTTT.

The chain joins TRBV5-4 to TRBJ2-3; 7 nucleotides match TRBD2. The germline V gene has CDR1 SGHNT and CDR2 YYREEE (reference sequence). Trimming at V came to 7 bases and at J to 1 base, leaving 9 bases not matched to a gene. The CDR3 totals 15 residues. The CDR3: CASAGVGRGTDTQYF. For the CDR3, the DNA is TGTGCCAGCGCGGGGGTGGGCAGGGGCACAGATACGCAGTATTTT.

The chain carries TRBV11-2 and TRBJ2-7; 7 nucleotides agree with TRBD1. The V segment lost 5 bases and the J segment 6 bases; nucleotides outside the gene matches: 7. Germline-derived CDR1 and CDR2 are SGHAT and FQNNGV. The CDR3 is made up of 13 amino acids. CDR3 loop: CASSVGQVGEQYF. CDR3 sequence (DNA): TGTGCCAGCAGCGTCGGACAGGTCGGCGAGCAGTACTTC.

The chain uses TRBV7-9 and TRBJ2-4, with unresolved D. V shed 1 base and J shed 9 bases, with 10 bases lying between them. The V gene's germline CDR1 is SEHNR and CDR2 FQNEAQ (reference sequence). This CDR3 region has 13 residues. CDR3 amino acids: CASSLGEWGIQYF. In nucleotides, the CDR3 is TGTGCCAGCAGCTTAGGCGAGTGGGGCATTCAGTACTTC.

This clonotype turned up a few times. The V call is TRBV2, the J call TRBJ2-2; TRBD1 matches 8 bases. The CDR3 contains 14 residues. With 6 bases clipped from V and 6 bases from J, the junction kept 6 bases outside the gene matches. Germline loops: CDR1 SNHLY, CDR2 FYNNEI. The CDR3 sequence: CASREDREAGELFF. CDR3 bases: TGTGCCAGCAGAGAGGACAGGGAGGCCGGGGAGCTGTTTTTT. Based on the CDR3 plus reference TRBV2 and TRBJ2-2, the full variable domain is EPEVTQTPSHQVTQMGQEVILRCVPISNHLYFYWYRQILGQKVEFLVSFYNNEISEKSEIFDDQFSVERPDGSNFTLKIRSTKLEDSAMYFCASREDREAGELFFGEGSRLTVL.

There are a few counts of this clonotype. The V and J genes are TRBV9 and TRBJ2-1, with a possible D match to TRBD2 (6 bases). Deletions cut 5 bases from V and 10 bases from J, with 13 bases between. CDR1 is SGDLS and CDR2 is YYNGEE in the germline V gene. The CDR3 is 12 amino acids. CDR3 DNA: TGTGCCAGCAGTCGCGCGGAGGGAGAGCAGTTCTTC. This encodes CASSRAEGEQFF.

This clonotype occurred a few times. The chain carries TRBV10-2 and TRBJ1-2; maybe TRBD1 (5 bases). CDR3 length equals 15 residues. V gave up 4 bases and J gave up 6 bases, with 18 bases separating them. Germline V gene lookup returns CDR1 WSHSY and CDR2 SAAADI. This CDR3 reads CASSVTGHTSNGYTF. CDR3 nucleotides: TGCGCCAGCAGTGTTACAGGACACACGAGCAATGGCTACACCTTC.

This clonotype appeared a few times. This chain connects TRBV7-9 to TRBJ1-1; D ambiguous. This CDR3 has 14 amino acids. Germline CDR1 reads SEHNR; CDR2 reads FQNEAQ (reference sequence). Trimming pared 2 bases from V and 2 bases from J, leaving 9 bases between. As DNA, the CDR3 is TGTGCCAGCAGCTTATTAACCCCAAACACTGAAGCTTTCTTT. It encodes CASSLLTPNTEAFF.

The table lists this clonotype with a few counts. The V call is TRBV3-1, the J call TRBJ2-1, with 7 bases matching TRBD1. CDR3 length: 15 amino acids. V shed 8 bases, J shed 3 bases, and the junction held 10 bases outside the gene matches. Per germline, CDR1 LGHDT and CDR2 YNNKEL (reference sequence). CDR3: CASAQGVWGYNEQFF. Here the CDR3 DNA reads TGTGCCAGCGCCCAGGGGGTCTGGGGCTACAATGAGCAGTTCTTC.

This clonotype was counted a few times. V usage is TRBV5-1 and J usage is TRBJ2-7; 14 nucleotides agree with TRBD2. The CDR3 is 15 amino acids. The junction had 7 bases not matched to a gene; V was cut back by 4 bases and J by 7 bases. Looked up from germline, CDR1 is SGHRS and CDR2 is YFSETQ. The CDR3 bases are TGCGCCAGCAGCGAGGGACTAGCGGGAGTCTTAGAGCAGTACTTC. Encoded protein: CASSEGLAGVLEQYF. Looking up the rest from reference TRBV5-1 and TRBJ2-7 gives the full variable domain: KAGVTQTPRYLIKTRGQQVTLSCSPISGHRSVSWYQQTPGQGLQFLFEYFSETQRNKGNFPGRFSGRQFSNSRSEMNVSTLELGDSALYLCASSEGLAGVLEQYFGPGTRLTVT.

This clonotype was found many times. The gene calls are TRBV4-1 and TRBJ2-2; weak D call: TRBD2 (5 bases). In germline, CDR1 is MGHRA, CDR2 YSYEKL. The CDR3 runs 15 residues. The V and J ends lost 1 base and 6 bases respectively, with 12 bases between them. The CDR3 loop is CASSQVSSLAGELFF. The DNA of the CDR3 is TGCGCCAGCAGCCAAGTATCTAGCCTCGCCGGGGAGCTGTTTTTT.

This clonotype was recorded a few times. V gene TRBV12-3 or TRBV12-4 combines with J gene TRBJ2-7; a weak D match, TRBD2 (7 bases). There are 15 residues in the CDR3. Trimming removed 7 bases from V and 5 bases from J, with 21 bases in between. The CDR3 DNA reads TGTGCCAGCACTCTGGGGTCGGGGGGCCCAAACGAGCAGTACTTC. Protein: CASTLGSGGPNEQYF.

The CDR3, as DNA: TGTGCCAGCAGACCCTTGGGAGCGGGGGCTCAGTTCTTC. Residues: CASRPLGAGAQFF. This chain uses TRBV7-9 with TRBJ2-1, with 8 nucleotides matching TRBD2. V lost 6 bases and J lost 13; bases outside the gene matches: 11. Germline V gene sequence: CDR1 SEHNR, CDR2 FQNEAQ (reference sequence). The CDR3 has 13 residues.

In this sample, this clonotype turned up many times. This rearrangement joins TRBV3-1 to TRBJ2-5; 7 bases fit TRBD2. With V trimmed by 4 bases and J by 0 bases, 17 bases remained unmatched. The CDR3 runs 19 residues. Looked up from germline, CDR1 is LGHDT and CDR2 is YNNKEL (reference sequence). In DNA, the CDR3 is TGTGCCAGCAGCCGCAGTCCTCAGACTAGCCGATATTACCAAGAGACCCAGTACTTC. Protein product: CASSRSPQTSRYYQETQYF.

J is TRBJ2-7 and V is TRBV4-1; D gene unclear. The CDR3 is 14 amino acids. V was pared by 1 base and J by 5 bases, with 12 bases between. CDR1 is MGHRA and CDR2 is YSYEKL in the germline V gene. CDR3 sequence reads: CASSQVALPDEQYF. The DNA for the CDR3 is TGCGCCAGCAGCCAAGTGGCACTGCCAGACGAGCAGTACTTC.

This clonotype turned up a few times. The chain joins TRBV24-1 to TRBJ2-7; 11 bases agree with TRBD2. This CDR3 is built from 13 residues. V lost 7 bases to trimming and J lost 7 bases; unmatched junction nucleotides: 5. Germline V gives CDR1 KGHDR, CDR2 SFDVKD. The CDR3 bases are TGTGCCACCAGCCGACTAGCGGGATTTGAGCAGTACTTC. Residues: CATSRLAGFEQYF.

The chain couples TRBV6-6 to TRBJ1-1; TRBD1 agrees at 7 bases. The germline CDR1 and CDR2 sequences are MNHNY and SVGAGI (reference sequence). The V and J ends lost 6 bases and 8 bases, in that order; junction bases with no gene match: 6. The CDR3 is 12 residues long. The DNA of the CDR3 is TGTGCCAGCAGCCATAAGGGGGCCGAAGCTTTCTTT. Protein: CASSHKGAEAFF.

The CDR3 bases are TGTGCCAGCAGGTCCGGGACAGGGGTTTCTAGCAATCAGCCCCAGCATTTT. It is translated as CASRSGTGVSSNQPQHF. The chain combines TRBV6-5 with TRBJ1-5; TRBD1 matches 10 bases. CDR1 and CDR2 (germline): MNHEY, SVGAGI. J lost 0 bases, V lost 6 bases, and 8 bases had no gene match. CDR3 length: 17 amino acids.

This chain uses TRBV30 with TRBJ2-5; tentatively, D is TRBD2 (6 bases). Germline V CDR1 and CDR2: GTSNPN, SVGIG (reference sequence). The V gene lost 0 bases and the J gene lost 3 bases, with 14 bases spanning the gap. The CDR3 length is 15 residues. The CDR3 DNA reads as TGTGCCTGGAGTGTACAACGGGGGAGTAAAGAGACCCAGTACTTC. As protein: CAWSVQRGSKETQYF.